This T cell receptor (beta chain) was recorded in a study of T cell repertoires in cytomegalovirus infection. TCRdb called the reads again in MiXCR, with one record for every CDR3 protein. The sample consists of around 130,000 distinct CDR3 sequences, roughly 25% of them appearing once. This clonotype was detected ten times or more. No antigen is known for it. The CDR3 has 12 amino acids. Looked up from germline, CDR1 is LNHDA and CDR2 is SQIVND (reference sequence). The V gene lost 3 bases and the J gene lost 4 bases, with 6 bases spanning the gap. The chain recombines TRBV19 with TRBJ1-2; no reliable D call. The receptor comes from a human donor in good health (CMV status not recorded). Some clones in this sample may be carry-over from other donors' samples. Sequenced: PBMCs, sequenced either directly or after in vitro stimulation (not recorded which). CDR3 sequence (DNA): TGTGCCAGTAGTATCGACACCTATGGCTACACCTTC. Translated: CASSIDTYGYTF.